This T cell receptor beta chain was profiled in a study of blood T cell repertoires in COVID-19. Germline CDR1 and CDR2: LNHNV and YYDKDF (reference sequence). The CDR3 has 16 residues. J was trimmed by 5 bases and V by 0 bases; bases with no gene match: 7. The method was immunoSEQ multiplex PCR; TCRdb's version includes in-frame clones alone and lacks a portion of them. The sample holds roughly 200,000 clones, 60% to 85% seen once. The chain is built from TRBV15 and TRBJ2-3, with 8 bases lining up with TRBD1. The sequence was obtained from a woman aged 45-60 years with active or convalescent COVID-19. The specimen sequenced was peripheral blood. CDR3 coding DNA: TGTGCCACCAGCAGAGACCTCCAGGGGGCTAGAGATACGCAGTATTTT. Residues: CATSRDLQGARDTQYF.